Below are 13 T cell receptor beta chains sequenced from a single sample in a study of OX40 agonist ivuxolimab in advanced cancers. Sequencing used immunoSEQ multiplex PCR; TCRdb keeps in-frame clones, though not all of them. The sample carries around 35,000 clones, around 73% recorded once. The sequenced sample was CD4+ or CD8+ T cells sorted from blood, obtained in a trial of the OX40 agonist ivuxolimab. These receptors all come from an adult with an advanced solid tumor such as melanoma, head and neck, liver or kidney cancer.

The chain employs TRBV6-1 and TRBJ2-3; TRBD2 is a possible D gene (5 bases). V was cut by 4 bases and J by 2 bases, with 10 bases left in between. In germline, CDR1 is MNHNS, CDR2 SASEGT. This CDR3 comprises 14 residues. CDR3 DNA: TGTGCCAGCAGTGGGCCTAGCCCCACAGATACGCAGTATTTT. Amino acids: CASSGPSPTDTQYF.

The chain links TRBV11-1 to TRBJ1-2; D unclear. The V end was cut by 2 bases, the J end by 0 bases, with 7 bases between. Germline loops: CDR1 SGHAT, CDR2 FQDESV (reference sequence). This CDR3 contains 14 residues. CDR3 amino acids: CASSLTGANYGYTF. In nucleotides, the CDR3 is TGTGCCAGCAGCTTAACGGGAGCTAACTATGGCTACACCTTC.

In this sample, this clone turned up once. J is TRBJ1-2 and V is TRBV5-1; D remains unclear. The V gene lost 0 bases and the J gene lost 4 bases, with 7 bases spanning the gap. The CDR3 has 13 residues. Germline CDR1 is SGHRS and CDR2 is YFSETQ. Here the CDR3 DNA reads TGCGCCAGCAGCTTGGACAGCTCCTATGGCTACACCTTC. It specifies CASSLDSSYGYTF.

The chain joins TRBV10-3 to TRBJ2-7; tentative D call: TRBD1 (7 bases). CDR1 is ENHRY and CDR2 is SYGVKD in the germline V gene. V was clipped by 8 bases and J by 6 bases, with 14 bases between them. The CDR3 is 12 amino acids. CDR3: CAIQEGATEQYF. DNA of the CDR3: TGTGCCATCCAGGAGGGGGCGACCGAGCAGTACTTC.

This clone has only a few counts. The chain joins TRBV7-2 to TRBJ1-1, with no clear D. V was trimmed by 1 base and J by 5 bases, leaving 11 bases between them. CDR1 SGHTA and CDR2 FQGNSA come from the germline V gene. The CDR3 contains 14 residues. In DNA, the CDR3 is TGTGCCAGCAGCTTAGGGGCGGGGTATACTGAAGCTTTCTTT. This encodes CASSLGAGYTEAFF.

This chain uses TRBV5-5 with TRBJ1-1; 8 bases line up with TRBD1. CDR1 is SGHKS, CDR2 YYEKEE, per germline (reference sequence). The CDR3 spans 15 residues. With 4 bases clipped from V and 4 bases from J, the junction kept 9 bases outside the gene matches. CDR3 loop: CASSAQGAVPTEAFF. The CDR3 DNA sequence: TGTGCCAGCAGCGCCCAGGGGGCAGTACCCACTGAAGCTTTCTTT.

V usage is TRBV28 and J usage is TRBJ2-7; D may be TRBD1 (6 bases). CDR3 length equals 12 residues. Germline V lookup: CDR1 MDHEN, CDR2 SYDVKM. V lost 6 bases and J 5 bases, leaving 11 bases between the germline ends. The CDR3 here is CASSVTGNEQYF. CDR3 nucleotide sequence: TGTGCCAGCAGCGTCACAGGGAACGAGCAGTACTTC.

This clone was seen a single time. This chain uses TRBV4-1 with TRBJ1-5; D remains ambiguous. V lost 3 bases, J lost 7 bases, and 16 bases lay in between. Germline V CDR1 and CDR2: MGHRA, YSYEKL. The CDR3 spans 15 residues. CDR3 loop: CASSQRLDQLQPQHF. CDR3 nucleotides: TGCGCCAGCAGCCAGAGACTGGATCAGTTGCAGCCCCAGCATTTT.

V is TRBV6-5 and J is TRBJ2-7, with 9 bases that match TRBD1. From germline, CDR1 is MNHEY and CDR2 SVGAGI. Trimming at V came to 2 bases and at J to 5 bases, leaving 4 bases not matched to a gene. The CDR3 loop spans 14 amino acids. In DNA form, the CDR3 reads TGTGCCAGCAGTTACGAGACAGGGGGGAACGAGCAGTACTTC. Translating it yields CASSYETGGNEQYF.

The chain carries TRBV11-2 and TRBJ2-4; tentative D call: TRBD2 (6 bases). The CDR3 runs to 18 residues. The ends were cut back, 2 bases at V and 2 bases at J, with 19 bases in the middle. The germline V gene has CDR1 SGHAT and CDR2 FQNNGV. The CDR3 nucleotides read TGTGCCAGCAGCTTAACGAAAGCCCCGGGACTCTCCAAAAACATTCAGTACTTC. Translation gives CASSLTKAPGLSKNIQYF.

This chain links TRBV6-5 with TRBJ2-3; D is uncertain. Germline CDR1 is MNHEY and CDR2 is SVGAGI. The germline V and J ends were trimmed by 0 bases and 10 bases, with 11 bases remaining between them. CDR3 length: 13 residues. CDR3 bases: TGTGCCAGCAGTTACTCGAGAGAAACATCGCAGTATTTT. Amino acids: CASSYSRETSQYF.

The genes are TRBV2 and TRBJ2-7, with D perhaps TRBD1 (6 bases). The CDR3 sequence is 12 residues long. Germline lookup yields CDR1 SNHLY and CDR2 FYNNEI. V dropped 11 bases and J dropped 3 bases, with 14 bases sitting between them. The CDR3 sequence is CASLDSIYEQYF. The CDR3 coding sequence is TGTGCCTCCTTGGACAGTATCTACGAGCAGTACTTC.

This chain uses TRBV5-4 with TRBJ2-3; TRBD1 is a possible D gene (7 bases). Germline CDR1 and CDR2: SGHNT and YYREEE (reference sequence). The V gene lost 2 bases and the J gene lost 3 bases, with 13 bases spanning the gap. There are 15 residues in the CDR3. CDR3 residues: CASSFQGGGTDTQYF. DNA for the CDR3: TGTGCCAGCAGCTTTCAGGGGGGAGGTACAGATACGCAGTATTTT.